This TCR beta chain comes out of a study of cytomegalovirus exposure and HLA in healthy donors. Researchers ran the PCR with 60 Vbeta and 13 Jbeta primers. The table came from immunoSEQ multiplex PCR; TCRdb's copy has only in-frame clones and leaves some out. The data contain under 200,000 clones, around three quarters of them singletons. Sequences were obtained from PBMCs. The clonotype was recovered from a woman in her forties or fifties in good health and CMV-seronegative.

The CDR3 spells CASSLRKRGGSNTGELFF. CDR3 sequence (DNA): TGTGCCAGCAGTTTAAGGAAGCGGGGGGGATCGAACACCGGGGAGCTGTTTTTT. The chain recombines TRBV27 with TRBJ2-2, with 10 bases matching TRBD2. Germline CDR1 MNHEY, CDR2 SMNVEV (reference sequence). Germline trimming cut 2 bases from V and 0 bases from J; bases unmatched to any gene: 6. This CDR3 contains 18 residues.